The clone carrying this TCR beta chain has ten or more counts. No antigen is known for it. V lost 4 bases, J lost 7 bases, and 5 bases stayed unmatched. Germline-derived CDR1 and CDR2 are SGHRS and YFSETQ. The CDR3 runs to 14 residues. The source of the sample is a study of breast tumors, draining lymph nodes, adjacent tissues. General study results and limits: Tumor T cell lymph node origin was a supported hypothesis, not proven. Luminal-like breast cancer showed significantly greater tumor-nontumor repertoire similarity than basal-like breast cancer did.

Breast cancer patients provided tissue from their axillary draining lymph nodes. MiXCR, applied by TCRdb to the multiplex PCR reads, yields one record per CDR3 protein. Of 150,000 to 200,000 distinct CDR3 sequences in the sample, roughly 30% were seen once. The sequence came from a female donor with breast cancer. Some clones in this sample may be carry-over from other donors' samples. The sequencing input was axillary lymph node tissue. The J gene is TRBJ2-3, the V gene TRBV5-1, with 11 bases lining up with TRBD1. CDR3: CASSIGQGAYTQYF. CDR3 DNA sequence: TGCGCCAGCAGCATAGGACAGGGGGCTTATACGCAGTATTTT.